The 30 T cell receptor beta chains in this list originate from one sample, sequenced in a study of OX40 agonist ivuxolimab in advanced cancers. Generated by immunoSEQ multiplex PCR, the TCRdb table keeps only in-frame clones and is missing some. The sample yields tens of thousands of clones, 75% to 90% seen once. The sequences come from CD4+ or CD8+ T cells sorted from blood, collected in a trial of the OX40 agonist ivuxolimab. The receptors come from an adult with an advanced solid tumor such as melanoma, head and neck, liver or kidney cancer.

The chain links TRBV7-8 to TRBJ1-1; D ambiguous. The CDR3 spans 14 residues. CDR1 and CDR2 from the germline V gene are SGHVS and FQNEAQ. The V gene lost 3 bases and the J gene lost 0 bases, with 8 bases spanning the gap. Here the CDR3 DNA reads TGTGCCAGCAGCTTCGGTCGCCTGAACACTGAAGCTTTCTTT. Translation gives CASSFGRLNTEAFF.

This clone was recorded only once. The chain combines TRBV7-3 with TRBJ2-1; TRBD1 agrees at 7 bases. CDR1 and CDR2 from the germline V gene are SGHTA and FQGTGA. The CDR3 covers 15 residues. The J segment lost 5 bases and the V segment lost 2 bases, leaving 6 bases of the junction unmatched. The DNA for the CDR3 is TGTGCCAGCAGCTTAGTCGGGACAGAAAACAATGAGCAGTTCTTC. Amino acid sequence: CASSLVGTENNEQFF.

The V and J genes are TRBV11-2 and TRBJ2-1; no reliable D call. This CDR3 has 14 amino acids. Trimming took off 1 base at V and 3 bases at J, with 7 bases between the two ends. Germline V gene data show CDR1 as SGHAT and CDR2 as FQNNGV. The CDR3 loop reads CASSLGRVYNEQFF. CDR3 bases: TGTGCCAGCAGCTTAGGACGCGTCTACAATGAGCAGTTCTTC.

Concerning this clone itself: The junction differs from germline at one of its ends, possibly a read error. V is TRBV7-7 and J is TRBJ2-7; 8 bases are a match to TRBD1. Germline V CDR1 and CDR2: SSHAT, FNYEAQ (reference sequence). The CDR3 is 13 residues long. CDR3 protein: CASSFDRGHEQYF. The DNA for the CDR3 is TGTGCTAGCAGCTTCGACAGGGGCCACGAGCAGTACTTC.

This rearrangement joins TRBV19 to TRBJ2-1, with a tentative D call TRBD1 (6 bases). V dropped 5 bases and J dropped 3 bases, with 17 bases sitting between them. Germline loops: CDR1 LNHDA, CDR2 SQIVND (reference sequence). This CDR3 has 16 residues. This chain's CDR3 is CASSPLRTALYNEQFF. CDR3 DNA sequence: TGTGCCAGTAGTCCCCTGAGGACAGCCCTCTACAATGAGCAGTTCTTC.

This chain links TRBV29-1 with TRBJ2-6; D is ambiguous. This CDR3 has 13 residues. Germline V gives CDR1 SQVTM, CDR2 ANQGSEA. V dropped 7 bases and J dropped 0 bases, with 7 bases sitting between them. The CDR3 nucleotides read TGCAGCGCTCTAATCTCTGGGGCCAACGTCCTGACTTTC. Encoded protein: CSALISGANVLTF.

A single count supports this clone. The rearrangement joins TRBV5-1 to TRBJ1-4; D is unresolved. The germline CDR1 and CDR2 sequences are SGHRS and YFSETQ. V lost 0 bases and J lost 8, with 20 bases in between. This CDR3 is 17 amino acids long. The CDR3 here is CASSLGDWRAFGEKLFF. The CDR3 DNA reads TGCGCCAGCAGCTTGGGAGACTGGCGGGCCTTTGGAGAAAAACTGTTTTTT.

The CDR3 sequence: CSAKYGSPLHF. CDR3 in DNA: TGCAGTGCTAAATACGGGTCACCCCTCCACTTT. V is TRBV20-1 and J is TRBJ1-6; D is unresolved. V was cut by 4 bases and J by 10 bases, with 8 bases left in between. The CDR3 runs to 11 residues. Looked up from germline, CDR1 is DFQATT and CDR2 is SNEGSKA (reference sequence).

J is TRBJ2-2 and V is TRBV27; 8 bases map to TRBD1. This CDR3 spans 15 amino acids. Per the germline V gene, CDR1 is MNHEY and CDR2 is SMNVEV (reference sequence). Trimming removed 5 bases from V and 0 bases from J; junction bases left unmatched: 2. For the CDR3, the DNA is TGTGCCAGCAGTAAGGACAGGGCGAACACCGGGGAGCTGTTTTTT. It codes for CASSKDRANTGELFF.

There are a few counts of this clone. This rearrangement joins TRBV18 to TRBJ1-5; the D gene is possibly TRBD1 (5 bases). With 2 bases removed from V and 7 bases from J, the gap between germline ends came to 9 bases. The CDR3 has 13 residues. The germline V gene encodes CDR1 KGHSH and CDR2 LQKENI. In DNA form, the CDR3 reads TGTGCCAGCTCACCAGGGGGAGGGCAGCCCCAGCATTTT. This translates into CASSPGGGQPQHF.

This sequence joins TRBV5-1 and TRBJ2-7; 11 bases match TRBD2. Germline values: CDR1 SGHRS, CDR2 YFSETQ. CDR3 length: 16 amino acids. Trimming removed 4 bases from V and 5 bases from J; junction bases left unmatched: 11. This chain's CDR3 is CASSPLLAGVGNEQYF. For the CDR3, the DNA is TGCGCCAGCAGCCCATTACTAGCGGGAGTAGGCAACGAGCAGTACTTC.

The V and J genes are TRBV6-6 and TRBJ1-4; tentatively, D is TRBD1 (6 bases). This CDR3 contains 15 residues. Germline V gene lookup returns CDR1 MNHNY and CDR2 SVGAGI (reference sequence). With 5 bases removed from V and 4 bases from J, the gap between germline ends came to 14 bases. This chain's CDR3 is CASSQPTGINEKLFF. CDR3 bases: TGTGCCAGCAGTCAACCCACAGGGATTAATGAAAAACTGTTTTTT.

V gene TRBV7-2 combines with J gene TRBJ2-3; 14 bases align to TRBD2. Trimming at V came to 4 bases and at J to 5 bases, leaving 5 bases not matched to a gene. Germline V gives CDR1 SGHTA, CDR2 FQGNSA. The CDR3 spans 16 residues. The CDR3 region has the DNA TGTGCCAGCAGCTCCCGACTAGCGGGAGGGGTAGATACGCAGTATTTT. This translates into CASSSRLAGGVDTQYF.

The J gene is TRBJ1-5, the V gene TRBV10-2; D is undetermined. CDR3 length: 13 amino acids. Trimming took 3 bases from V and 4 from J, leaving 7 bases between them. Germline V CDR1 and CDR2: WSHSY, SAAADI. CDR3 sequence (DNA): TGCGCCAGCAGTGATATTCGGAATCAGCCCCAGCATTTT. Amino acids: CASSDIRNQPQHF.

The chain employs TRBV28 and TRBJ2-3; TRBD2 aligns across 9 bases. In germline, CDR1 is MDHEN, CDR2 SYDVKM. The CDR3 is 16 amino acids. The V segment lost 4 bases and the J segment 5 bases; nucleotides outside the gene matches: 10. DNA for the CDR3: TGTGCCAGCAGTTCCAGACTAGCGGCCTCGTTAGATACGCAGTATTTT. Its protein is CASSSRLAASLDTQYF.

This chain uses TRBV5-1 with TRBJ2-3, with a possible D match to TRBD2 (6 bases). This CDR3 region has 14 residues. Deletions cut 4 bases from V and 11 bases from J, with 20 bases between. The V gene's germline CDR1 is SGHRS and CDR2 YFSETQ. The CDR3 reads CASSPGTPSWWQYF. For the CDR3, the DNA is TGCGCCAGCAGCCCCGGGACTCCCTCCTGGTGGCAGTATTTT.

The chain carries TRBV5-1 and TRBJ2-3; 8 bases line up with TRBD2. CDR3 length: 15 residues. Per the germline V gene, CDR1 is SGHRS and CDR2 is YFSETQ. J lost 4 bases, V lost 2 bases, and 6 bases had no gene match. The CDR3 loop reads CASSFPREGADTQYF. DNA for the CDR3: TGCGCCAGCAGCTTCCCCCGGGAGGGCGCAGATACGCAGTATTTT. The full variable domain, in which reference TRBV5-1 and TRBJ2-3 provide the parts outside the CDR3, is KAGVTQTPRYLIKTRGQQVTLSCSPISGHRSVSWYQQTPGQGLQFLFEYFSETQRNKGNFPGRFSGRQFSNSRSEMNVSTLELGDSALYLCASSFPREGADTQYFGPGTRLTVL.

The chain uses TRBV7-3 and TRBJ2-1; tentatively, D is TRBD2 (6 bases). The CDR3 contains 15 residues. Germline CDR1 is SGHTA and CDR2 is FQGTGA. Trimming cost V 4 bases and J 0 bases, with 10 bases left between them. The CDR3 sequence is CASSSTGDSYNEQFF. In DNA form, the CDR3 reads TGTGCCAGCAGCTCCACGGGGGACTCCTACAATGAGCAGTTCTTC.

The rearrangement joins TRBV5-4 to TRBJ2-7; TRBD2 might be the D (6 bases). The germline V gene has CDR1 SGHNT and CDR2 YYREEE (reference sequence). The CDR3 sequence is 14 residues long. Trimming pared 4 bases from V and 2 bases from J, leaving 13 bases between. CDR3 coding DNA: TGTGCCAGCAGCAGCGGGTCAGCTACCTACGAGCAGTACTTC. Translating gives CASSSGSATYEQYF. The complete variable domain, with remaining parts taken from reference TRBV5-4 and TRBJ2-7, reads ETGVTQSPTHLIKTRGQQVTLRCSSQSGHNTVSWYQQALGQGPQFIFQYYREEENGRGNFPPRFSGLQFPNYSSELNVNALELDDSALYLCASSSGSATYEQYFGPGTRLTVT.

CDR3 sequence reads: CASSFRDTQYF. The CDR3 DNA is TGTGCCAGCAGTTTTCGGGATACGCAGTATTTT. The chain recombines TRBV28 with TRBJ2-3; D is undetermined. Looked up from germline, CDR1 is MDHEN and CDR2 is SYDVKM. This CDR3 is built from 11 residues. Trimming left V 3 bases short and J 6 bases short, with 4 bases between.

V usage is TRBV4-2 and J usage is TRBJ1-5, with D unresolved. Per the germline V gene, CDR1 is LGHNA and CDR2 is YNFKEQ. Trimming took off 1 base at V and 7 bases at J, with 14 bases between the two ends. This CDR3 is 15 amino acids long. CDR3 nucleotides: TGTGCCAGCAGCCAAGGGAGGATCTCTGGGCAGCCCCAGCATTTT. Translation: CASSQGRISGQPQHF.

V usage is TRBV2 and J usage is TRBJ2-7, with 11 positions matching TRBD1. Germline V CDR1 and CDR2: SNHLY, FYNNEI. The CDR3 loop spans 14 amino acids. With V trimmed by 5 bases and J by 2 bases, 2 bases remained unmatched. CDR3 amino acids: CASSPGQGAYEQYF. In DNA, the CDR3 is TGTGCCAGCAGTCCGGGACAGGGGGCCTACGAGCAGTACTTC.

J is TRBJ2-5 and V is TRBV6-6, with D possibly being TRBD2 (6 bases). The CDR3 length is 14 residues. The V and J ends lost 4 bases and 3 bases respectively, with 12 bases between them. CDR1 is MNHNY and CDR2 is SVGAGI in the germline V gene (reference sequence). The CDR3 DNA follows: TGTGCCAGCAGTTGGGACTCGTATGAAGAGACCCAGTACTTC. Protein product: CASSWDSYEETQYF.

This clone has a single count. The V gene is TRBV6-5, the J gene TRBJ1-4; the D is unclear. The V and J ends lost 6 bases and 0 bases respectively, with 11 bases between them. Germline loops: CDR1 MNHEY, CDR2 SVGAGI. CDR3 size: 15 residues. In DNA, the CDR3 is TGTGCCAGCAGCCGCCGCCGTGCAACTAATGAAAAACTGTTTTTT. It codes for CASSRRRATNEKLFF.

This clone was observed many times. The CDR3 reads CASRVTGFSGNTIYF. CDR3 bases: TGCGCCAGCAGGGTTACAGGCTTCTCTGGAAACACCATATATTTT. The gene calls are TRBV4-1 and TRBJ1-3, with a weak D call TRBD1 (5 bases). Germline V CDR1 and CDR2: MGHRA, YSYEKL. The CDR3 runs 15 residues. With 6 bases removed from V and 0 bases from J, the gap between germline ends came to 12 bases.

V gene TRBV18 combines with J gene TRBJ1-1; D uncertain. Germline CDR1 KGHSH, CDR2 LQKENI. Trimming left V 0 bases short and J 0 bases short, with 8 bases between. The CDR3 totals 15 residues. This CDR3 reads CASSPPGRMNTEAFF. Written as DNA, the CDR3 is TGTGCCAGCTCACCACCCGGCAGGATGAACACTGAAGCTTTCTTT.

A few counts support this clone. V gene TRBV7-8 combines with J gene TRBJ1-2; D not resolved. Deletions cut 5 bases from V and 4 bases from J, with 11 bases between. CDR3 length: 13 residues. Germline V gene data show CDR1 as SGHVS and CDR2 as FQNEAQ. CDR3: CASSNGPLYGYTF. As DNA, the CDR3 is TGTGCCAGCAGCAACGGGCCCCTCTATGGCTACACCTTC.

The chain couples TRBV18 to TRBJ2-1; 10 bases line up with TRBD2. J was trimmed by 9 bases and V by 3 bases; bases with no gene match: 8. The CDR3 runs 15 residues. Germline V gene data show CDR1 as KGHSH and CDR2 as LQKENI. DNA for the CDR3: TGTGCCAGCTCACCCGTGCTAGCGGGAGCAAGTGAGCAGTTCTTC. Translated: CASSPVLAGASEQFF. Complete variable domain (other parts from reference TRBV18 and TRBJ2-1): NAGVMQNPRHLVRRRGQEARLRCSPMKGHSHVYWYRQLPEEGLKFMVYLQKENIIDESGMPKERFSAEFPKEGPSILRIQQVVRGDSAAYFCASSPVLAGASEQFFGPGTRLTVL.

The rearrangement uses TRBV7-6 and TRBJ2-1; D gene ambiguous. The CDR3 has 12 residues. V was pared by 5 bases and J by 3 bases, with 5 bases between. Germline V gene lookup returns CDR1 SGHVS and CDR2 FNYEAQ. CDR3 bases: TGTGCCAGCAGCCTTAGCTACAATGAGCAGTTCTTC. This translates into CASSLSYNEQFF.

A single count supports this clone. The J gene is TRBJ1-3, the V gene TRBV6-5; no reliable D call. From germline, CDR1 is MNHEY and CDR2 SVGAGI. The CDR3 has 15 residues. V lost 4 bases and J lost 6, with 16 bases in between. CDR3 sequence (DNA): TGTGCCAGCAGTTCGTCCGGGCCCGGGGTAAACACCATATATTTT. Its translation is CASSSSGPGVNTIYF.